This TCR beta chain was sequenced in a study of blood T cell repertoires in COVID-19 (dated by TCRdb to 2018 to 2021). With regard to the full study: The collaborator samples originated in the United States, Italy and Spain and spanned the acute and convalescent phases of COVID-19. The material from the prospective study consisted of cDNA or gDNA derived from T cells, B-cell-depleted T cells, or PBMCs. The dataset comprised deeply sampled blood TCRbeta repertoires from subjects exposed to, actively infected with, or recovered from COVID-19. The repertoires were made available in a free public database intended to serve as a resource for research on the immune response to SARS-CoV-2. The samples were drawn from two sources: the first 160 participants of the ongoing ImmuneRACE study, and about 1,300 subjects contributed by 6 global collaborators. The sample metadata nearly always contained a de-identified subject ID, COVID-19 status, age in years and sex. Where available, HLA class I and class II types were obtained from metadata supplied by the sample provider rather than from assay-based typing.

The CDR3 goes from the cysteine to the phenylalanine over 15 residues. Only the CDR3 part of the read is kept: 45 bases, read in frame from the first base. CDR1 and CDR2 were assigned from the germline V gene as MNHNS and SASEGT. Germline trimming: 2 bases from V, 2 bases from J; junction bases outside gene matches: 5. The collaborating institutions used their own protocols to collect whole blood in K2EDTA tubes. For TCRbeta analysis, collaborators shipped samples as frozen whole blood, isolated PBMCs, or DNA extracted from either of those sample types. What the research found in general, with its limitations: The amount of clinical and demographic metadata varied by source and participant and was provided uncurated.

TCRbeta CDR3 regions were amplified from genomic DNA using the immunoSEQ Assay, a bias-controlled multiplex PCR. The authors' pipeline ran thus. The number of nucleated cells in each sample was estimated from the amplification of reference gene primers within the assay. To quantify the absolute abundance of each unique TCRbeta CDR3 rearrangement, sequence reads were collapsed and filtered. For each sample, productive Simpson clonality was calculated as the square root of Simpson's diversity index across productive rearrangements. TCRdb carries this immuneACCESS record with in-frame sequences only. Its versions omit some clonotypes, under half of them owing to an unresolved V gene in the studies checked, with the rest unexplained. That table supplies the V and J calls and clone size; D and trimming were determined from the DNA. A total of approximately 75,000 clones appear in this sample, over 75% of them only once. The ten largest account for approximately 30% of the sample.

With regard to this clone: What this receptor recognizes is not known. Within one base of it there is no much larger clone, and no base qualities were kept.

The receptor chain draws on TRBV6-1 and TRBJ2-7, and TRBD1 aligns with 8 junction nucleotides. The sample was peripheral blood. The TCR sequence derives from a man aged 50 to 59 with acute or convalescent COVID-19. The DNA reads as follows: TGTGCCAGCAGTGAACTTACAGGGGGGCCCTACGAGCAGTACTTC. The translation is CASSELTGGPYEQYF.